The rows below give T cell receptor beta chains drawn from one sample of a study of breast tumors, draining lymph nodes, adjacent tissues. Each CDR3 protein gets one entry after TCRdb re-called the multiplex PCR reads with MiXCR. Seen here are more than 9,500 distinct CDR3 sequences, 53% observed once, and the top ten hold about 40%. Sequences were obtained from breast tumor tissue. These receptors were collected from a female donor with breast cancer. Some clones in this sample may be carry-over from other donors' samples. Both conserved end residues are part of each CDR3. A D gene is named only where the DNA matches it firmly. Size tells how often a clone was seen (once, few, many) or the class of an expanded clone, and some rows leave it out.

clone size | J gene | D gene | V gene | CDR3 DNA | CDR3 protein
medium-sized | TRBJ2-3 | TRBD1 | TRBV29-1 | TGCAGCGTTGATACTTGGGACAGGGCCTCAGATACGCAGTATTTT | CSVDTWDRASDTQYF
many | TRBJ2-2 | NA | TRBV3-1 | TGTGCCAGCAGCCAAGAGCAGGAGGACAGAACGAACACCGGGGAGCTGTTTTTT | CASSQEQEDRTNTGELFF
NA | TRBJ2-6 | NA | TRBV20-1 | TGCAGTGCTAGAGTGGCAGGTTTATCTGGGGCCAACGTCCTGACTTTC | CSARVAGLSGANVLTF
NA | TRBJ1-2 | TRBD1 | TRBV11-2 | TGTGCCAGCAGCTCGCATCCGGGACAGAGGGTAGAATATGGCTACACCTTC | CASSSHPGQRVEYGYTF
NA | TRBJ1-6 | TRBD1 | TRBV5-1 | TGCGCCAGCAGCTTACTCGGGACAGGGGTTTCACCCCTCCACTTT | CASSLLGTGVSPLHF
NA | TRBJ2-3 | TRBD1 | TRBV6-5 | TGTGCCAGCAGTCACCGGGACAGGAGCACAGATACGCAGTATTTT | CASSHRDRSTDTQYF
many | TRBJ1-6 | TRBD1 | TRBV7-8 | TGTGCCAGCAGCTCCGGGACAGGTTCACCCCTCCACTTT | CASSSGTGSPLHF
NA | TRBJ2-7 | NA | TRBV7-9 | TGTGCCAGCTTAGACGGTTACGAGCAGTACTTC | CASLDGYEQYF
many | TRBJ2-1 | NA | TRBV6-6 | TGTGCCAGCACCACCAACCCCCATGAGCAGTTCTTC | CASTTNPHEQFF
medium-sized | TRBJ1-2 | TRBD1 | TRBV15 | TGTGCCACCGGGGGGAACAGGGGGGTGTATGGCTACACCTTC | CATGGNRGVYGYTF
NA | TRBJ2-7 | TRBD2 | TRBV6-5 | TGTGCCAGCAGTTTCGGCGGGGGGAACTACGAGCAGTACTTC | CASSFGGGNYEQYF
many | TRBJ2-1 | NA | TRBV4-2 | TGTGCCAGCAGCAACTCCCTAGGCGGTGAGCAGTTCTTC | CASSNSLGGEQFF
few | TRBJ2-2 | NA | TRBV6-5 | TGTGCCAGCAGTTACTCGCGAGGTGCGAACACCGGGGAGCTGTTTTTT | CASSYSRGANTGELFF